This T cell receptor beta chain appears in the sequencing data of a study of T cell repertoires in cytomegalovirus infection. Study-level background: Well-studied HLA-B-restricted CMV epitopes were used in the study alongside recently identified HLA-C-restricted ones. It was the public TCR beta signatures that indicated both CMV infection and matching HLA type. Points from the study as a whole: What dominated the ex vivo response were HLA-C-restricted CMV-specific TCR beta clonotypes. The cumulative frequency of public TCR beta families distinguished individuals who carried CMV together with the relevant HLA.

Comment on this clonotype: The antigen is unknown.

The germline CDR1 and CDR2 sequences are MNHEY and SVGEGT. The CDR3 has 16 residues. Trimming removed 2 bases from V and 5 bases from J; junction bases left unmatched: 8. TCRdb ran MiXCR on the reads and lists one entry per CDR3 protein. Of around 540,000 distinct CDR3 sequences listed, about 33% are singletons. The rearrangement uses TRBV6-2 or TRBV6-3 and TRBJ1-1; 10 nucleotides agree with TRBD1. This sample comprised cultured PBMCs, obtained from culture after CMV antigen stimulation. This TCR derives from a human donor in good health (CMV status not recorded). Some clones in this sample may be carry-over from other donors' samples. Here the CDR3 reads CASSYPKTGGLTEAFF. CDR3 in DNA: TGTGCCAGCAGTTACCCCAAGACAGGGGGCTTAACTGAAGCTTTCTTT.